A selection of T cell receptor beta chains follows, all from one sample in a study of T cells in Graves' hyperthyroidism and ophthalmopathy. TCRdb itself ran the multiplex PCR reads through MiXCR, one entry per CDR3 protein. In the table there are fewer than 200,000 distinct CDR3 sequences, 9.4% of which are singletons. Input material: blood. The source is a woman younger than 30 with Graves' hyperthyroidism that later progressed to Graves' ophthalmopathy. CDR3s include the opening cysteine and the closing phenylalanine or tryptophan. D genes are given only for firm matches. Part of the rows lack a size; the others show once, few, many or a class for expanded clones.

CDR3 DNA	CDR3 protein	J gene	V gene	clone size	D gene
TGCGCCAGCAGCAAGCGGGAGGGCCTGGGGGAGCAGTACTTC	CASSKREGLGEQYF	TRBJ2-7	TRBV5-1	many	TRBD2
TGTGCCAGCAGCCCCCGAAGTGGGCTGAACACCGGGGAGCTGTTTTTT	CASSPRSGLNTGELFF	TRBJ2-2	TRBV13	many	-
TGTGCCAGCAACCCGGAGGCAACTAATGAAAAACTGTTTTTT	CASNPEATNEKLFF	TRBJ1-4	TRBV7-9	many	-
TGTGCCAGCAGTTTACGGCGGTATAACTATGGCTACACCTTC	CASSLRRYNYGYTF	TRBJ1-2	TRBV12-3/TRBV12-4	-	-
TGTGCCAGCAGCCAACTTACGGGAAAAGGTCGGAATGAGCAGTTCTTC	CASSQLTGKGRNEQFF	TRBJ2-1	TRBV3-1	many	-
TGTGCCAGCAGCCCGCCCCCGGAGGATGGCTACACCTTC	CASSPPPEDGYTF	TRBJ1-2	TRBV28	few	-
TGTGCCAGCAGTGAAACGGGACGGCCAGGAGATTCCTTC	CASSETGRPGDSF	TRBJ1-2	TRBV6-1	many	-
TGTGCCAGCAGCTTAGCCGCACGAAGGGAAGACATTCAGTACTTC	CASSLAARREDIQYF	TRBJ2-4	TRBV11-2	many	-
TGTGCCAGCAGCTTGGGGGGAGTCGCTAACTATGGCTACACCTTC	CASSLGGVANYGYTF	TRBJ1-2	TRBV5-5	few	-
TGTGCCAGCAGTGAACAAGTCCCCTGGTCTAGTAATCAGCCCCAGCATTTT	CASSEQVPWSSNQPQHF	TRBJ1-5	TRBV6-1	-	-
TGTGCCAGCGCGGACTGGCCATCCTACAATGAGCAGTTCTTC	CASADWPSYNEQFF	TRBJ2-1	TRBV6-1	many	-
TGTGCCAGCAGCCAAGATTCACAGGGGGGAAATTCACCCCTCCACTTT	CASSQDSQGGNSPLHF	TRBJ1-6	TRBV4-2	-	TRBD1
TGTGCCAGCAGTACAGGTAACGAGCAGTACTTC	CASSTGNEQYF	TRBJ2-7	TRBV5-4	-	-
TGTGCCAGCAGTGTTACTAGCGGGGGGGCCTATGAGCAGTTCTTC	CASSVTSGGAYEQFF	TRBJ2-1	TRBV28	many	TRBD2
TGTGCCAGCACTAAGATCACTGGACAGACCGAAAAACTGTTTTTT	CASTKITGQTEKLFF	TRBJ1-4	TRBV28	many	-
TGTGCCAGCTCGGCCGGGTCCCGAGAGACCCAGTACTTC	CASSAGSRETQYF	TRBJ2-5	TRBV18	-	-
TGCAGTGCTAGAGATTTGGGGGGGGGGTCCTACGAGCAGTACTTC	CSARDLGGGSYEQYF	TRBJ2-7	TRBV20-1	many	TRBD2
TGCAGTGCTAGCCTGTCGGAAAATTCCTACGAGCAGTACTTC	CSASLSENSYEQYF	TRBJ2-7	TRBV20-1	many	-
TGTGCCAGCAGCGTAGACGGGTCTAGCACAGATACGCAGTATTTT	CASSVDGSSTDTQYF	TRBJ2-3	TRBV9	-	-
TGTGCCAGCAGCTTAGGGACTAGCGGGAGGGCCGGTGAGCAGTTCTTC	CASSLGTSGRAGEQFF	TRBJ2-1	TRBV7-8	many	TRBD2
TGTGCCAGTAGTAAGGGGTGGGCGAACACTGAAGCTTTCTTT	CASSKGWANTEAFF	TRBJ1-1	TRBV19	many	-
TGTGCCAGCAGTGAACTAGGACAGGGGGCGGGCGAGCAGTACTTC	CASSELGQGAGEQYF	TRBJ2-7	TRBV6-1	-	TRBD1
TGCGCCAGCAGCCAAGGTAGCGGTGAGACTCGGCAGTACTTC	CASSQGSGETRQYF	TRBJ2-7	TRBV4-1	few	-
TGTGCCAGCAGCTTAGGACCGGGGTTTGGAGATACGCAGTATTTT	CASSLGPGFGDTQYF	TRBJ2-3	TRBV7-2	-	-
TGTGCCAGCAGCCAAGGAGCGGATAAGAACACTGAAGCTTTCTTT	CASSQGADKNTEAFF	TRBJ1-1	TRBV4-2	many	-
TGTGCCAGCAGTTTAGGGCCGACAGGGGATTTTGGCTACACCTTC	CASSLGPTGDFGYTF	TRBJ1-2	TRBV27	many	TRBD1
TGTGCCAGCAGCCAAAGGACAGGTCCGTCCAATCAGCCCCAGCATTTT	CASSQRTGPSNQPQHF	TRBJ1-5	TRBV2	many	TRBD1
TGTGCCAGCCTCAAAGAGGATCAGCCCCAGCATTTT	CASLKEDQPQHF	TRBJ1-5	TRBV6-1	few	-
TGTGCCAGCAGTAGGTTAGACAGGCCCAATCAGCCCCAGCATTTT	CASSRLDRPNQPQHF	TRBJ1-5	TRBV12-3/TRBV12-4	many	-
TGTGCCAGTGGAACTAGCGGGAGTTACAATGAGCAGTTCTTC	CASGTSGSYNEQFF	TRBJ2-1	TRBV6-1	-	TRBD2
TGTGCCAGCAGCTCCTCAGGTACCCCCTATGGCTACACCTTC	CASSSSGTPYGYTF	TRBJ1-2	TRBV11-1	few	-
TGCAGTGCCAAGCGTCCAGACCGGCCACAAGAGACCCAGTACTTC	CSAKRPDRPQETQYF	TRBJ2-5	TRBV20-1	-	-
TGTGCCAGCAGTTCCGGGACAGGGGTGTACGAGCAGTACTTC	CASSSGTGVYEQYF	TRBJ2-7	TRBV2	many	TRBD1
TGTGCCAGCAGTTTAGCCCCATATGGGACAGCAACCTACGAGCAGTACTTC	CASSLAPYGTATYEQYF	TRBJ2-7	TRBV28	many	TRBD1
TGTGCCATCAGTGAGACTAATGAAAAACTGTTTTTT	CAISETNEKLFF	TRBJ1-4	TRBV10-3	few	-
TGTGCCTGGAGGCCCCAGAACACTGAAGCTTTCTTT	CAWRPQNTEAFF	TRBJ1-1	TRBV30	many	-
TGTGCCTGGAGCGGGACAGGGCTAAACTATGGCTACACCTTC	CAWSGTGLNYGYTF	TRBJ1-2	TRBV30	many	TRBD1
TGTGCCAGCAGCCTGAAGCCAGCCCATCAGCCCCAGCATTTT	CASSLKPAHQPQHF	TRBJ1-5	TRBV6-2/TRBV6-3	many	-
TGTGCCAGCAGCGCCCGGGACAGCTATAATTCACCCCTCCACTTT	CASSARDSYNSPLHF	TRBJ1-6	TRBV3-1	few	TRBD1